The rows below give T cell receptor beta chains drawn from one sample of a study of T-cell reconstitution after alpha-beta-depleted transplantation in children. TCRdb processed the PCR reads anew with MiXCR; each CDR3 protein has one entry. The table lists about 870,000 distinct CDR3 sequences, 16% of them singletons, with approximately 5% in the top ten. The source was PBMCs, mostly from graft donor cells, collected 360 days after TCRalphabeta/CD19-depleted stem cell transplant. The origin of the receptors is a male patient younger than 18 who had a stem cell transplant for acute lymphoblastic leukemia, so the T cells may come from the graft donor. Both conserved end residues are part of each CDR3. D genes are given only for firm matches. Clone size, where shown, is once, few, many, or a class for clones that have expanded.

d_call: NA; clone_size: many; v_call: TRBV24-1; j_call: TRBJ2-1; cdr3_aa: CATSDTRVSGNEQFF; cdr3_nt: TGTGCCACCAGTGATACCCGGGTTAGCGGCAATGAGCAGTTCTTC
d_call: TRBD2; clone_size: few; v_call: TRBV11-2; j_call: TRBJ2-1; cdr3_aa: CASSHLAGKGEQFF; cdr3_nt: TGTGCCAGCAGCCATTTAGCGGGAAAGGGTGAGCAGTTCTTC
d_call: TRBD2; clone_size: few; v_call: TRBV18; j_call: TRBJ2-3; cdr3_aa: CASSPRSSGISNTDTQYF; cdr3_nt: TGTGCCAGCTCACCACGTTCTAGCGGGATTTCAAACACAGATACGCAGTATTTT
d_call: TRBD2; clone_size: NA; v_call: TRBV20-1; j_call: TRBJ2-7; cdr3_aa: CSANLAGNYEQYF; cdr3_nt: TGCAGTGCTAATCTAGCGGGAAACTACGAGCAGTACTTC
d_call: NA; clone_size: NA; v_call: TRBV27; j_call: TRBJ2-2; cdr3_aa: CASSKGSPDLTGELFF; cdr3_nt: TGTGCCAGCAGTAAAGGGTCCCCAGATCTCACCGGGGAGCTGTTTTTT
d_call: TRBD2; clone_size: NA; v_call: TRBV7-2; j_call: TRBJ2-6; cdr3_aa: CASSLPGLGGGLAGAGANVLTF; cdr3_nt: TGTGCCAGCAGCTTACCAGGTCTTGGAGGAGGACTAGCGGGAGCTGGGGCCAACGTCCTGACTTTC
d_call: NA; clone_size: many; v_call: TRBV29-1; j_call: TRBJ1-1; cdr3_aa: CSVGLRPRELTEAFF; cdr3_nt: TGCAGCGTGGGACTCAGGCCCAGAGAGCTCACTGAAGCTTTCTTT
d_call: TRBD2; clone_size: many; v_call: TRBV25-1; j_call: TRBJ2-1; cdr3_aa: CASSAHPGTREDNEQFF; cdr3_nt: TGTGCCAGCAGTGCTCACCCCGGGACTAGGGAGGACAATGAGCAGTTCTTC
d_call: NA; clone_size: NA; v_call: TRBV7-3; j_call: TRBJ2-1; cdr3_aa: CASSPTRLDEQFF; cdr3_nt: TGTGCCAGCAGCCCTACTAGGTTGGATGAGCAGTTCTTC
d_call: TRBD1; clone_size: NA; v_call: TRBV11-2; j_call: TRBJ2-7; cdr3_aa: CASSLRIYRGNEQYF; cdr3_nt: TGTGCCAGCAGCTTACGAATTTACAGGGGGAACGAGCAGTACTTC
d_call: NA; clone_size: few; v_call: TRBV5-1; j_call: TRBJ2-3; cdr3_aa: CASSLQAALSTDTQYF; cdr3_nt: TGCGCCAGCAGCCTCCAAGCGGCCCTGAGCACAGATACGCAGTATTTT
d_call: NA; clone_size: few; v_call: TRBV28; j_call: TRBJ1-6; cdr3_aa: CASGLRDSYNSPLHF; cdr3_nt: TGTGCCAGCGGCCTTCGAGACAGCTATAATTCACCCCTCCACTTT